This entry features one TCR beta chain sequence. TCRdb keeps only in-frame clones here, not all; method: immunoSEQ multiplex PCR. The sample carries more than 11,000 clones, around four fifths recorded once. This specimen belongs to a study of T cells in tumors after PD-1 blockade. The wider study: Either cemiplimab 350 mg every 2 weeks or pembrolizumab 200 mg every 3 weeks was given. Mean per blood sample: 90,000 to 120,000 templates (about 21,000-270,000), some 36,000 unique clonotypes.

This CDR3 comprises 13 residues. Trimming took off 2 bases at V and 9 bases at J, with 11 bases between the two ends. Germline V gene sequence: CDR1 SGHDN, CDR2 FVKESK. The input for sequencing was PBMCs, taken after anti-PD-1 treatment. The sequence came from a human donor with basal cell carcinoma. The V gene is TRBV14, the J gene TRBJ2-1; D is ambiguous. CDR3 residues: CASSQLMDREQFF. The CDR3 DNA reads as TGTGCCAGCAGCCAATTGATGGATCGTGAGCAGTTCTTC.